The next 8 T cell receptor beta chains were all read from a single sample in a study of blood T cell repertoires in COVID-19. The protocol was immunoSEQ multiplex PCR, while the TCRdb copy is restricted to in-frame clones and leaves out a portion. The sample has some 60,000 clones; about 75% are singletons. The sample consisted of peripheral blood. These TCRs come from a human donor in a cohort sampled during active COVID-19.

CDR3 coding DNA: TGTGCCAGCAGCCTCTATCCCTATCAGCCCCAGCATTTT. Translated, it gives CASSLYPYQPQHF. This chain joins TRBV11-2 and TRBJ1-5, with unresolved D. There are 13 residues in the CDR3. The V end lost 5 bases, the J end lost 5 bases, and 10 bases lay between the germline ends. Looked up from germline, CDR1 is SGHAT and CDR2 is FQNNGV.

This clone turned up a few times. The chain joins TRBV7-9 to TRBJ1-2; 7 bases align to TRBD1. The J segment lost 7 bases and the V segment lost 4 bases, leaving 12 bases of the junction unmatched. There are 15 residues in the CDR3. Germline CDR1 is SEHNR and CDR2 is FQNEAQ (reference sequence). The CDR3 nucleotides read TGTGCCAGCAGCTCGGACAGGCGCTTTTTTGGTGGCTACACCTTC. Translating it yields CASSSDRRFFGGYTF.

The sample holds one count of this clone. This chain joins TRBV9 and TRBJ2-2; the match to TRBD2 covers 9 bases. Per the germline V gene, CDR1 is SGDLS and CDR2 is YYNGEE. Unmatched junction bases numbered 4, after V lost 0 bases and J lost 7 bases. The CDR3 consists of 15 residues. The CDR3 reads CASSVGGSGGGELFF. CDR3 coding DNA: TGTGCCAGCAGCGTAGGCGGTAGCGGGGGCGGGGAGCTGTTTTTT.

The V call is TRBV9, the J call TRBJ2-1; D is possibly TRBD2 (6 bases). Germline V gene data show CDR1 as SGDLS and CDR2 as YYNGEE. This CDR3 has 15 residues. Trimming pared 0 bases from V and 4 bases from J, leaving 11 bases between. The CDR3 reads CASSVGRGWYNEQFF. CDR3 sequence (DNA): TGTGCCAGCAGCGTAGGTCGGGGGTGGTACAATGAGCAGTTCTTC. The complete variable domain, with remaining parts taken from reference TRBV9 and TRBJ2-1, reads DSGVTQTPKHLITATGQRVTLRCSPRSGDLSVYWYQQSLDQGLQFLIQYYNGEERAKGNILERFSAQQFPDLHSELNLSSLELGDSALYFCASSVGRGWYNEQFFGPGTRLTVL.

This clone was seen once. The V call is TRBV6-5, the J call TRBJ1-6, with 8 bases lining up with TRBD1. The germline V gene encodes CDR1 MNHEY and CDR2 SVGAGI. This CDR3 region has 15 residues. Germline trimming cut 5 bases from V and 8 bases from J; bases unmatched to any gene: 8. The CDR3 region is CASSKQGVTHSPLHF. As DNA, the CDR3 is TGTGCCAGCAGTAAACAGGGGGTGACCCATTCACCCCTCCACTTT.

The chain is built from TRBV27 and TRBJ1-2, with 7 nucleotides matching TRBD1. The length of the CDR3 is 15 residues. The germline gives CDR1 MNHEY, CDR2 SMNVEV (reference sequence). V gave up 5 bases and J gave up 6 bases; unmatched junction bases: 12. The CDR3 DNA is TGTGCCAGCAGTCCAATGGACAGGAGCTTTAATGGCTACACCTTC. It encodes CASSPMDRSFNGYTF.

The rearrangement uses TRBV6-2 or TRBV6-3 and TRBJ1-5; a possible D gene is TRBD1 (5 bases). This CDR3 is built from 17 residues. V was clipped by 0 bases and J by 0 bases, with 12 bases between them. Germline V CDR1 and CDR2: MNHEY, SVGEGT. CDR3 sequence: CASSYSGAGYSNQPQHF. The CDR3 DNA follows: TGTGCCAGCAGTTACTCAGGGGCGGGGTATAGCAATCAGCCCCAGCATTTT.

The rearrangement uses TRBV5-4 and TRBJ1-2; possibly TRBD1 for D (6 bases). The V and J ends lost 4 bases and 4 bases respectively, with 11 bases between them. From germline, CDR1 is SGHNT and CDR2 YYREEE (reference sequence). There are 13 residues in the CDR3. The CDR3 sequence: CASSRGGGYGYTF. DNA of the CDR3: TGTGCCAGCAGCCGGGGGGGCGGCTATGGCTACACCTTC.